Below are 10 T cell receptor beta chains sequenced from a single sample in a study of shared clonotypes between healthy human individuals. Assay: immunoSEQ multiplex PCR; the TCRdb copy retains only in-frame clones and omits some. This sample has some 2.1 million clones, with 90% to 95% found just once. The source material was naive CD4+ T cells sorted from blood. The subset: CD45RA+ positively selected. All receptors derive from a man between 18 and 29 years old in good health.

The CDR3 coding sequence is TGTGCCAGCTCACGACGGGAGAGCAATCAGCCCCAGCATTTT. It translates to CASSRRESNQPQHF. The chain carries TRBV18 and TRBJ1-5; no clear D gene. The CDR3 totals 14 residues. V was pared by 4 bases and J by 1 base, with 8 bases between. The germline gives CDR1 KGHSH, CDR2 LQKENI.

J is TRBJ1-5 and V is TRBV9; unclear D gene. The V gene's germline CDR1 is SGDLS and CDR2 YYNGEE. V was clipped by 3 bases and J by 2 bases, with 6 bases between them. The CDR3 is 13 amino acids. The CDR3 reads CASSAMGNQPQHF. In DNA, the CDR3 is TGTGCCAGCAGCGCCATGGGCAATCAGCCCCAGCATTTT. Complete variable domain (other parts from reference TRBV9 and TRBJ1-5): DSGVTQTPKHLITATGQRVTLRCSPRSGDLSVYWYQQSLDQGLQFLIQYYNGEERAKGNILERFSAQQFPDLHSELNLSSLELGDSALYFCASSAMGNQPQHFGDGTRLSIL.

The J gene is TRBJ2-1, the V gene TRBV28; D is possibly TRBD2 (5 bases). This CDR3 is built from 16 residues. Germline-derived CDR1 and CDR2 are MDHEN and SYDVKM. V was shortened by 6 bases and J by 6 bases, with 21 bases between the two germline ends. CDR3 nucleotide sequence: TGTGCCAGCAGCCTGGTCGGAGGCCGGACGGGCAATGAGCAGTTCTTC. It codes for CASSLVGGRTGNEQFF.

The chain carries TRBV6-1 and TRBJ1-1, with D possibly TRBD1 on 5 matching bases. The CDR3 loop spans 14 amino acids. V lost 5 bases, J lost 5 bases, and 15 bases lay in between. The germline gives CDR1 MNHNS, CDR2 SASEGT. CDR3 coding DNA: TGTGCCAGCAGTTCCTCTGGGGCCGGGACTGAAGCTTTCTTT. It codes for CASSSSGAGTEAFF.

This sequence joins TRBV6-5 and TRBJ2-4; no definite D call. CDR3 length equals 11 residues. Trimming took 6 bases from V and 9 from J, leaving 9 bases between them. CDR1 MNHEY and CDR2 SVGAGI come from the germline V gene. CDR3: CASRSMGIQYF. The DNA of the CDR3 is TGTGCCAGCAGGTCTATGGGCATTCAGTACTTC.

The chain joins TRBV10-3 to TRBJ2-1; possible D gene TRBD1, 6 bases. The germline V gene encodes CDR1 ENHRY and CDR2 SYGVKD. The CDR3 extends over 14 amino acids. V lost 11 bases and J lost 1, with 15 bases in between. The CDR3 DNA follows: TGTGCCTCAACGGACAGCCCATCCTACAATGAGCAGTTCTTC. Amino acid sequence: CASTDSPSYNEQFF.

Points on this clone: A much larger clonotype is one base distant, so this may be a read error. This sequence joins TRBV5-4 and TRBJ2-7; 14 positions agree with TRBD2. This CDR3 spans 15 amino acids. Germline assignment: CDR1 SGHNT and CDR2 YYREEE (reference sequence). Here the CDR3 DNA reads TGTGCCAGCAGCGAAGGGACTAGCGGGAGCTACGAGCGGTACTTC. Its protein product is CASSEGTSGSYERYF.

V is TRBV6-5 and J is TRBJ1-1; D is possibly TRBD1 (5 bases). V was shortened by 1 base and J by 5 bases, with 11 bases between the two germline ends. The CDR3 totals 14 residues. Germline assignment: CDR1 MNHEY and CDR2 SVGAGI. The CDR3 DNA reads TGTGCCAGCAGTTACTGGGGGGGTGGGACTGAAGCTTTCTTT. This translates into CASSYWGGGTEAFF.

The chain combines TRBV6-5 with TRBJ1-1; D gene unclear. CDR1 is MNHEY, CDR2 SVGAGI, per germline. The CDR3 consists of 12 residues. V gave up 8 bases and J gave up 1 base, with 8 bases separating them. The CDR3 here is CASRAQNTEAFF. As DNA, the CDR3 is TGTGCCAGCCGGGCCCAGAACACTGAAGCTTTCTTT.

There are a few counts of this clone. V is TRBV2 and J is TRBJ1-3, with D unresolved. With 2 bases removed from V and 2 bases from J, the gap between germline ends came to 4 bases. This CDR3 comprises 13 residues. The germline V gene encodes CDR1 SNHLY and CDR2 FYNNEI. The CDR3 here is CASSEQTGNTIYF. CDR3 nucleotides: TGTGCCAGCAGTGAACAGACTGGAAACACCATATATTTT.